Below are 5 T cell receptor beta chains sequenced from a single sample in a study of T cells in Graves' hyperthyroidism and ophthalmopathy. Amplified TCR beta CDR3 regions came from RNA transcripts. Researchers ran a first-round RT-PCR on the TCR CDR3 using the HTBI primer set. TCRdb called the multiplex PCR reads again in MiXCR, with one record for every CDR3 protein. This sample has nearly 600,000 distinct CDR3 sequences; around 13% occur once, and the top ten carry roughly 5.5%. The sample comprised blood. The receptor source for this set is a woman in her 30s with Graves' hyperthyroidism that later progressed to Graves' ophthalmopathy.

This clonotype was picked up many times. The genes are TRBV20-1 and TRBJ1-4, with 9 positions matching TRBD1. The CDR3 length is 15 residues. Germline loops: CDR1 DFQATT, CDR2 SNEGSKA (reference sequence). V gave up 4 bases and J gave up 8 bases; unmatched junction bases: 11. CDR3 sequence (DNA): TGCAGTGCTATTCCTCCACAGGGGGCAGGGGAAAAACTGTTTTTT. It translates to CSAIPPQGAGEKLFF.

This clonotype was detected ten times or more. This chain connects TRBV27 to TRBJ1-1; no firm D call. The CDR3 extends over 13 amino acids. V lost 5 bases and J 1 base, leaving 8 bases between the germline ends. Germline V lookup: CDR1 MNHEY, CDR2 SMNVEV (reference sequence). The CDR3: CASSMTWNTEAFF. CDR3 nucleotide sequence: TGTGCCAGCAGTATGACGTGGAACACTGAAGCTTTCTTT.

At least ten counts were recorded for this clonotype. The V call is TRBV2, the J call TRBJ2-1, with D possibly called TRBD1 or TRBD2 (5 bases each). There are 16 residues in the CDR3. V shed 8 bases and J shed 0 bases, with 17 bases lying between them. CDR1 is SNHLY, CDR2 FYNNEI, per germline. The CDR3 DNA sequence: TGTGCCAGCGCCCAAGAAGGGACCAGCTCCTACAATGAGCAGTTCTTC. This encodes CASAQEGTSSYNEQFF.

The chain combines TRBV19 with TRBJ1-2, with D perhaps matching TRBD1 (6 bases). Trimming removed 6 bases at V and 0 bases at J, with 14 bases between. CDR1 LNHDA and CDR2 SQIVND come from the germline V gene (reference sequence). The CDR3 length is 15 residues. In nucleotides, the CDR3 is TGTGCCAGTAGAGTTCAGGGGCTAGCTAACTATGGCTACACCTTC. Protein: CASRVQGLANYGYTF.

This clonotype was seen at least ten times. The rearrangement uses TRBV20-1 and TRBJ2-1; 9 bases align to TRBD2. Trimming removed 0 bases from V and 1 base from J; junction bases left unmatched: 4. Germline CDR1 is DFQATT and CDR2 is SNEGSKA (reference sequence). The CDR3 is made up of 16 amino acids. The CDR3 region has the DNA TGCAGTGCTAGAGAGCGGGAGGGATCGTCCTACAATGAGCAGTTCTTC. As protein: CSAREREGSSYNEQFF.